The 3 T cell receptor beta chains below come from one sample, sequenced in a study of OX40 agonist ivuxolimab in advanced cancers. The table came from immunoSEQ multiplex PCR; TCRdb's copy has only in-frame clones and leaves some out. The repertoire has some 100,000 clones, approximately 84% of them found once; the top ten carry around 2%. The sample consisted of CD4+ or CD8+ T cells sorted from blood, taken in a trial of the OX40 agonist ivuxolimab. These receptor sequences come from an adult with an advanced solid tumor such as melanoma, head and neck, liver or kidney cancer.

This chain connects TRBV5-4 to TRBJ2-1; weak D call: TRBD2 (6 bases). This CDR3 region has 13 residues. Between the trimmed V and J ends, which lost 4 bases and 4 bases, there was a span of 9 bases. The germline CDR1 and CDR2 sequences are SGHNT and YYREEE (reference sequence). CDR3: CASSTTSYNEQFF. CDR3 in DNA: TGTGCCAGCAGCACGACTAGTTACAATGAGCAGTTCTTC.

This chain uses TRBV27 with TRBJ1-5; D is perhaps TRBD1 (5 bases). With 5 bases removed from V and 2 bases from J, the gap between germline ends came to 13 bases. Germline CDR1 is MNHEY and CDR2 is SMNVEV (reference sequence). The CDR3 runs 15 residues. CDR3 DNA: TGTGCCAGCAGTACCCAGGGAACCCGCAATCAGCCCCAGCATTTT. Its translation: CASSTQGTRNQPQHF.

This chain connects TRBV7-3 to TRBJ2-1; the D is unclear. Germline assignment: CDR1 SGHTA and CDR2 FQGTGA. The germline V and J ends were trimmed by 1 base and 6 bases, with 13 bases remaining between them. CDR3 length: 15 amino acids. The CDR3 bases are TGTGCCAGCAGCTTAAACCCCGGCCTTGTCAATGAGCAGTTCTTC. Its translation is CASSLNPGLVNEQFF.